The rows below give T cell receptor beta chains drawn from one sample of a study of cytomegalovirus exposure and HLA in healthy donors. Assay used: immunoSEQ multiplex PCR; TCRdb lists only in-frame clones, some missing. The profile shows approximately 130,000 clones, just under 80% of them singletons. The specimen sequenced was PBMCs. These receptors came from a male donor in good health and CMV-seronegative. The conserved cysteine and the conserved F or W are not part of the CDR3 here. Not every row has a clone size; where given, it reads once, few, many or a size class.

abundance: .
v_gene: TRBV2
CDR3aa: ASSLNGGAGETQY

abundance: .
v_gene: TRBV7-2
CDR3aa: ASSFLGGGYT

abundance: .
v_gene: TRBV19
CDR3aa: ASSMVEHEQY

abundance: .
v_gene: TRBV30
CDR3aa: AWSVNHRGMNTEAF

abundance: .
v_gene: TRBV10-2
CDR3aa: ASTALLGGARGELF

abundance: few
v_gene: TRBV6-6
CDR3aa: ASSPGKNTEAF

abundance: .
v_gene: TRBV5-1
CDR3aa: ASSSLGEQPGDGRTIY

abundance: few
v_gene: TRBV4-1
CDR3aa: ASSHTGTLYEQY

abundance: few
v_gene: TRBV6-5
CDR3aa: ASRLDPEDTEAF

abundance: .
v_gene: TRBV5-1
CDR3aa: ASSLGQGSGELF

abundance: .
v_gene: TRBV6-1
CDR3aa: ASNGIDRANYGYT

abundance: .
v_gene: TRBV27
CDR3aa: ASSFQGAEDGYT

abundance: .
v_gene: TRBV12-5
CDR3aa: ASGTGGGSFRPQH

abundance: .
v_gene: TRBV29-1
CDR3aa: SVFRGTNYGYT

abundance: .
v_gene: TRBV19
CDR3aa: ASSVLPPNTEAF

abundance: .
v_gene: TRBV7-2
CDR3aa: ASSPYRGEAF

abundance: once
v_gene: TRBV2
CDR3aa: ASSEVGQGHNEQF

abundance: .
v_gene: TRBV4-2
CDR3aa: ASSQDFRLNLNSPLH

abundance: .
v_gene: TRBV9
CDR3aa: ASSVVTGGYNEQF

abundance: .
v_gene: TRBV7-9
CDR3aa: ASSLVRTDTQY

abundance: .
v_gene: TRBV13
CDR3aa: ASSLATESTDTQY

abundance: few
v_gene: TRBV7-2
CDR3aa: ASSSDSDSPLH

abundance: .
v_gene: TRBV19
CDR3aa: ASSTTSGGAKEQF

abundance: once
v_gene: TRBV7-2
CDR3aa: ASSKGTGIYEQY

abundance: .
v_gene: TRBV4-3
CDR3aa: ASSQGLGGYT

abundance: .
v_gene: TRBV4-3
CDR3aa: ASSEALQRGGTGELF

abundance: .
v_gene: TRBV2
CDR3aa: ASSRDRRSYGYT

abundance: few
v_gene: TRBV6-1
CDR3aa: ASSEASANYGYT

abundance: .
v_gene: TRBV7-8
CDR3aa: ASRLGGQGPSYEQY

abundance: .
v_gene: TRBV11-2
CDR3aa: ASSLGDGGWETQY

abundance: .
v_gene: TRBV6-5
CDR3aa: ASSRGGVGETQY

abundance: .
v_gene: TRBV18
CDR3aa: ASSRGTVPYEQY

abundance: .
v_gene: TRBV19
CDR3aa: ASRGNRGGSTGELF

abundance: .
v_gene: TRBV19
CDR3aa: ASSMGGGGQPQH

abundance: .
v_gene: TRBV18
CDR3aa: ASSPGGGSNSPLH

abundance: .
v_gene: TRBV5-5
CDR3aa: ASNPWGQTDYTGELF

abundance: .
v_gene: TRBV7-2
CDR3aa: ASSTQGRQETQY

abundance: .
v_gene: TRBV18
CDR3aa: ASSPSGTGGVGTEAF

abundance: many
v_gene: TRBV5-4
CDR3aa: ATGGQGGFYNEQF

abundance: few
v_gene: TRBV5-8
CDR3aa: ASSLAGMGETQY

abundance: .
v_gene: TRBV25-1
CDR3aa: ASSDWTGFKEQY

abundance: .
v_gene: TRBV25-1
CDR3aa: ASSETGGGDLANYGYT

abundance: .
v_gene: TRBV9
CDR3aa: ASSVDRGGYNEQF